Each of the 7 T cell receptor beta chains below was sequenced from the same sample in a study of Graves' ophthalmopathy and Graves' hyperthyroidism. Amplified TCR beta CDR3 regions were obtained using RNA transcripts as template. HTBI primers were employed in first-round RT-PCR, then a second-round multiplex PCR followed. TCRdb redid the calling of the multiplex PCR reads with MiXCR, one entry per CDR3 protein. Of more than 1,000,000 distinct CDR3 sequences in the sample, about 38% were seen once. The specimen was peripheral blood or thyroid tissue (not recorded which). The receptors stem from an adult man with Graves' hyperthyroidism.

The chain links TRBV25-1 to TRBJ2-5, with D hard to call. The CDR3 has 17 residues. Trimming removed 6 bases at V and 0 bases at J, with 20 bases between. Germline V gene sequence: CDR1 MGHDK, CDR2 SYGVNS. The CDR3 DNA sequence: TGTGCCAGCAGCGGGCATAGTATAGGGCGGTACCAAGAGACCCAGTACTTC. It is translated as CASSGHSIGRYQETQYF.

This clonotype was found many times. The chain combines TRBV14 with TRBJ1-2; unclear D gene. The CDR3 has 14 amino acids. Germline V gives CDR1 SGHDN, CDR2 FVKESK. V was shortened by 4 bases and J by 2 bases, with 11 bases between the two germline ends. In nucleotides, the CDR3 is TGTGCCAGCAGCCCTATCACAGTGAACTATGGCTACACCTTC. This gives the protein CASSPITVNYGYTF.

This clonotype was counted ten times or more. This chain joins TRBV20-1 and TRBJ2-2; tentative D call: TRBD1 (7 bases). CDR1 and CDR2 (germline): DFQATT, SNEGSKA (reference sequence). CDR3 length equals 13 residues. The V end was cut by 6 bases, the J end by 3 bases, with 11 bases between. CDR3 in DNA: TGCAGTGCGGAGGGACAGCACACCGGGGAGCTGTTTTTT. Translation gives CSAEGQHTGELFF.

This sequence joins TRBV5-1 and TRBJ1-3, with D hard to call. Trimming took 1 base from V and 0 from J, leaving 11 bases between them. Germline CDR1 SGHRS, CDR2 YFSETQ. The CDR3 contains 16 residues. The CDR3 coding sequence is TGCGCCAGCAGCTTGTCTGGGCTAACCTCTGGAAACACCATATATTTT. Translated: CASSLSGLTSGNTIYF.

This clonotype was seen many times. V gene TRBV29-1 combines with J gene TRBJ2-5; TRBD2 might be the D (5 bases). Per germline, CDR1 SQVTM and CDR2 ANQGSEA. The CDR3 contains 11 residues. V was clipped by 6 bases and J by 4 bases, with 9 bases between them. CDR3: CSVQEGETQYF. The CDR3 DNA is TGCAGCGTCCAAGAGGGAGAGACCCAGTACTTC.

Regarding this clonotype: One base away lies a much larger clone, so this may be a sequencing read error. The chain joins TRBV20-1 to TRBJ1-2; perhaps TRBD1 as D (6 bases). Per the germline V gene, CDR1 is DFQATT and CDR2 is SNEGSKA (reference sequence). The CDR3 spans 13 residues. In DNA, the CDR3 is TGCAGTGCTAGAAGAGGGACGGATGGGGGCTACGCCTTC. Its protein product is CSARRGTDGGYAF.

In this sample, this clonotype turned up a few times. The genes are TRBV11-2 and TRBJ1-1, with D uncertain. The CDR3 is 15 amino acids. Germline V lookup: CDR1 SGHAT, CDR2 FQNNGV. Trimming cost V 3 bases and J 0 bases, with 11 bases left between them. DNA for the CDR3: TGTGCCAGCAGCTTCCTGTCGTCGGTGAACACTGAAGCTTTCTTT. Residues: CASSFLSSVNTEAFF.